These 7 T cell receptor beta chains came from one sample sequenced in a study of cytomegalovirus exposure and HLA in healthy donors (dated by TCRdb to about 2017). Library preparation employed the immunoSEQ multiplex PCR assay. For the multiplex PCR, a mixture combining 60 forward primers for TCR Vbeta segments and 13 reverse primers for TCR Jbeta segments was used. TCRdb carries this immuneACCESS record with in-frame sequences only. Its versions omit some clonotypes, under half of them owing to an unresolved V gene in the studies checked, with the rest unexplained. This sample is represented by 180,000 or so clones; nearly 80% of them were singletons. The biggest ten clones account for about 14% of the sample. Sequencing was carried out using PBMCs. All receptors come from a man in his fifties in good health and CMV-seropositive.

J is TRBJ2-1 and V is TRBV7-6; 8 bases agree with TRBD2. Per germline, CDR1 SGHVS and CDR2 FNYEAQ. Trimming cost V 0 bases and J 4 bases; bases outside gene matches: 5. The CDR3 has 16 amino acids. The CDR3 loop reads CASSLASTSGYNEQFF. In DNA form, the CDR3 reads TGTGCCAGCAGCTTAGCTAGCACTAGCGGTTACAATGAGCAGTTCTTC.

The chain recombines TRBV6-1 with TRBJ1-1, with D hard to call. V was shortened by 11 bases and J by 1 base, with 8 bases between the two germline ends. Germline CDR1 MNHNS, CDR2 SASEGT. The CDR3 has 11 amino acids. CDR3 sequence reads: CAGSGNTEAFF. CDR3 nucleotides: TGTGCCGGCTCAGGGAACACTGAAGCTTTCTTT.

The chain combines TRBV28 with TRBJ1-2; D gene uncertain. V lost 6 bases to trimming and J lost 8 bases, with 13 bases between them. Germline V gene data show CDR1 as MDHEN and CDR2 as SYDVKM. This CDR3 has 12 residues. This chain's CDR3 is CASRLGVDGYTF. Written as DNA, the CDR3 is TGTGCCAGCAGGCTCGGGGTAGACGGCTACACCTTC.

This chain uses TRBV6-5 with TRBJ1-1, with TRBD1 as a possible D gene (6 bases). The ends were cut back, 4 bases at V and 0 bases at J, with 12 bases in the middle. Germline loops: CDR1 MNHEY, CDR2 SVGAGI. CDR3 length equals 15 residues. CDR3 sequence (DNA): TGTGCCAGCAGTTCCCGGACAGCGATGAACACTGAAGCTTTCTTT. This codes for CASSSRTAMNTEAFF.

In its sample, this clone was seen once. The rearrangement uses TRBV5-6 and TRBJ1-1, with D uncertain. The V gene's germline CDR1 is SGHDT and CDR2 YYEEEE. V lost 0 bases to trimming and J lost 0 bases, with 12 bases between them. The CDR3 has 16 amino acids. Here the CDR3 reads CASSLVPNAVNTEAFF. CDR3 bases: TGTGCCAGCAGCTTGGTTCCCAACGCAGTGAACACTGAAGCTTTCTTT.

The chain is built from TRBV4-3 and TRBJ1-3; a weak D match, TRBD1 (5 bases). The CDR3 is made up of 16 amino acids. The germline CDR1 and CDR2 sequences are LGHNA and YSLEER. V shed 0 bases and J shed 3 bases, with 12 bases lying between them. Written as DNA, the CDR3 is TGCGCCAGCAGCCAAGATCGGGGGAGGGGTGGAAACACCATATATTTT. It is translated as CASSQDRGRGGNTIYF.

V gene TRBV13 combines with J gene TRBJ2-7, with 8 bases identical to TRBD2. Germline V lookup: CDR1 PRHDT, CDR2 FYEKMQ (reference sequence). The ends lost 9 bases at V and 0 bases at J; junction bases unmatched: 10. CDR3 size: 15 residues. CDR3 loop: CASSEAGASSYEQYV. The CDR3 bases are TGTGCCAGTTCGGAAGCGGGGGCTAGCTCCTACGAGCAGTACGTC.